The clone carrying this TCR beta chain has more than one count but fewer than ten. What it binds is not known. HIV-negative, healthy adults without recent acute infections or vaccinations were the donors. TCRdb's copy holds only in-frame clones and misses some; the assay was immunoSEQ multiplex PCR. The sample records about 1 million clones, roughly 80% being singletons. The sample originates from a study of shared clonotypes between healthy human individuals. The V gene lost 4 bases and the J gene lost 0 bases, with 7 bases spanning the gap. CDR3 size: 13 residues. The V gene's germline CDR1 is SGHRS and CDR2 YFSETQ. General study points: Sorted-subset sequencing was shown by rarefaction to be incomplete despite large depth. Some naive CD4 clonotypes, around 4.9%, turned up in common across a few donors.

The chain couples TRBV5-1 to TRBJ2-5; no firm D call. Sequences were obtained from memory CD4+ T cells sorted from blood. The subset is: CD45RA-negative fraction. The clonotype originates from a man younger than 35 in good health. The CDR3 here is CASSPQNQETQYF. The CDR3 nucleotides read TGCGCCAGCAGCCCCCAGAACCAAGAGACCCAGTACTTC. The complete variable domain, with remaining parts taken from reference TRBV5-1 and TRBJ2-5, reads KAGVTQTPRYLIKTRGQQVTLSCSPISGHRSVSWYQQTPGQGLQFLFEYFSETQRNKGNFPGRFSGRQFSNSRSEMNVSTLELGDSALYLCASSPQNQETQYFGPGTRLLVL.